The 32 T cell receptor beta chains below all came from one sample that was sequenced in a study of beta chain features in type 1 diabetes. The antigens these receptors bind are not known. Study observations and caveats: Shorter TCRB CDR3s, moderately but significantly so, marked every one of the four CD4+ subsets in Type 1 diabetes patients.

Expressed TCRB transcripts were sequenced because the isolated RNA had all been reverse transcribed beforehand. This table comes from immunoSEQ multiplex PCR, and its TCRdb copy is limited to in-frame clones, with some not included. The sample consists of a few hundred thousand clones, over 9.5% of them appearing once. Sequencing was carried out using naive CD4+ T cells from blood. All receptors come from a woman aged 18-29 years with type 1 diabetes.

This clone has just a few counts. The chain joins TRBV6-1 to TRBJ2-1; D may be TRBD2 (6 bases). The CDR3 runs to 13 residues. Germline CDR1 MNHNS, CDR2 SASEGT. V was cut by 6 bases and J by 8 bases, with 14 bases left in between. CDR3 in amino acids: CASSPKASDEQFF. DNA for the CDR3: TGTGCCAGCAGCCCAAAGGCTAGCGATGAGCAGTTCTTC.

This clone was seen only a few times. The chain recombines TRBV5-1 with TRBJ2-3; D uncertain. This CDR3 comprises 14 residues. CDR1 SGHRS and CDR2 YFSETQ come from the germline V gene. Trimming left V 0 bases short and J 2 bases short, with 7 bases between. CDR3 sequence reads: CASSLGLNTDTQYF. In DNA, the CDR3 is TGCGCCAGCAGCTTGGGGCTGAACACAGATACGCAGTATTTT.

This clone was seen only a few times. The genes are TRBV4-3 and TRBJ1-2, with TRBD1 identical over 8 bases. From germline, CDR1 is LGHNA and CDR2 YSLEER. Trimming at V came to 0 bases and at J to 7 bases, leaving 13 bases not matched to a gene. The CDR3 consists of 17 residues. This chain's CDR3 is CASSQDLLLGTGGGYTF. DNA for the CDR3: TGCGCCAGCAGCCAAGATCTACTCCTCGGGACAGGAGGTGGCTACACCTTC.

This clone has only a few counts. The chain uses TRBV4-3 and TRBJ1-2, with D possibly matching TRBD1 (6 bases). V lost 1 base to trimming and J lost 4 bases, with 16 bases between them. The germline CDR1 and CDR2 sequences are LGHNA and YSLEER. There are 16 residues in the CDR3. The CDR3 spells CASSQAVFGTLYGYTF. The DNA of the CDR3 is TGCGCCAGCAGCCAAGCGGTTTTTGGGACACTCTATGGCTACACCTTC.

The chain employs TRBV28 and TRBJ2-5, with D perhaps matching TRBD2 (5 bases). Per germline, CDR1 MDHEN and CDR2 SYDVKM. This CDR3 has 15 amino acids. V was shortened by 3 bases and J by 5 bases, with 16 bases between the two germline ends. The CDR3 DNA is TGTGCCAGCAGTTTCCCCACTCGGGATGGGGAGACCCAGTACTTC. It translates to CASSFPTRDGETQYF.

This clone appeared a few times. This chain links TRBV30 with TRBJ2-7; 9 bases are a match to TRBD2. The CDR3 totals 13 residues. Trimming took 3 bases from V and 9 from J; bases not matched to a gene: 9. Germline V lookup: CDR1 GTSNPN, CDR2 SVGIG (reference sequence). CDR3 loop: CAWRELAGLGQYF. In nucleotides, the CDR3 is TGTGCCTGGAGAGAGCTAGCGGGACTTGGGCAGTACTTC.

This clone has a handful of counts. The chain has TRBV10-3 and TRBJ2-7, with 9 nucleotides matching TRBD1. Trimming took 5 bases from V and 7 from J; bases not matched to a gene: 6. This CDR3 is built from 13 residues. Germline V gene lookup returns CDR1 ENHRY and CDR2 SYGVKD. The CDR3 here is CAISPGTGREQYF. The DNA for the CDR3 is TGTGCCATCAGTCCCGGGACAGGGCGGGAGCAGTACTTC.

This clone was counted between two and nine times. V and J are TRBV30 and TRBJ2-1, with a tentative D call TRBD2 (7 bases). Per germline, CDR1 GTSNPN and CDR2 SVGIG (reference sequence). V shed 4 bases and J shed 7 bases, with 17 bases lying between them. The CDR3 spans 14 residues. The CDR3 DNA reads TGTGCCTGGAAGGAGACGGGGGGCCCGAATGAGCAGTTCTTC. Encoded protein: CAWKETGGPNEQFF.

The CDR3 reads CASSAGTVRNTEAFF. Here the CDR3 DNA reads TGTGCCAGCAGCGCCGGGACAGTCCGGAACACTGAAGCTTTCTTT. The chain has TRBV7-9 and TRBJ1-1; the match to TRBD1 covers 7 bases. This CDR3 has 15 residues. Germline values: CDR1 SEHNR, CDR2 FQNEAQ (reference sequence). V was pared by 5 bases and J by 1 base, with 7 bases of the junction left unmatched. The whole variable domain, filled in from reference TRBV7-9 and TRBJ1-1, reads DTGVSQNPRHKITKRGQNVTFRCDPISEHNRLYWYRQTLGQGPEFLTYFQNEAQLEKSRLLSDRFSAERPKGSFSTLEIQRTEQGDSAMYLCASSAGTVRNTEAFFGQGTRLTVV.

This clone showed up just a few times. The V and J genes are TRBV18 and TRBJ2-7; the D is unclear. V was trimmed by 3 bases and J by 0 bases, leaving 6 bases between them. Germline values: CDR1 KGHSH, CDR2 LQKENI. The CDR3 has 13 residues. The CDR3 loop is CASSPSVSYEQYF. The CDR3, as DNA: TGTGCCAGCTCACCTTCGGTCTCCTACGAGCAGTACTTC.

This clone occurred a few times. The chain uses TRBV9 and TRBJ1-5; no clear D gene. Trimming took off 0 bases at V and 0 bases at J, with 4 bases between the two ends. The CDR3 covers 14 residues. The germline V gene has CDR1 SGDLS and CDR2 YYNGEE. The chain's CDR3 is CASSVDSSNQPQHF. The DNA of the CDR3 is TGTGCCAGCAGCGTAGACAGTAGCAATCAGCCCCAGCATTTT.

The chain has TRBV5-4 and TRBJ2-7; the match to TRBD1 covers 8 bases. V gave up 5 bases and J gave up 4 bases; unmatched junction bases: 8. The CDR3 sequence is 14 residues long. Looked up from germline, CDR1 is SGHNT and CDR2 is YYREEE (reference sequence). The CDR3 spells CASRSPGQVYEQYF. DNA of the CDR3: TGTGCCAGCAGGTCCCCGGGACAGGTTTACGAGCAGTACTTC.

This chain joins TRBV21-1 and TRBJ2-3; TRBD1 reflects the table's D call only, with no check against the DNA. TRBV21-1 has pseudogene status. This CDR3 has 16 amino acids. The CDR3 loop is CASSKVKGPATDTQYF. The CDR3, as DNA: TGTGCCAGCAGCAAAGTCAAGGGGCCCGCCACAGATACGCAGTATTTT.

This sequence joins TRBV19 and TRBJ2-3, with D hard to call. The CDR3 length is 12 residues. Per the germline V gene, CDR1 is LNHDA and CDR2 is SQIVND (reference sequence). V lost 5 bases and J lost 5, with 8 bases in between. The CDR3: CASSSPLDTQYF. CDR3 DNA sequence: TGTGCCAGTAGTTCCCCTTTAGATACGCAGTATTTT.

This clone was picked up a small number of times. This chain connects TRBV18 to TRBJ2-7; unclear D gene. Germline V CDR1 and CDR2: KGHSH, LQKENI. Trimming removed 2 bases at V and 1 base at J, with 6 bases between. The CDR3 spans 13 residues. The CDR3 region has the DNA TGTGCCAGCTCACCAGCGAGGTCCTACGAGCAGTACTTC. It codes for CASSPARSYEQYF.

CDR3 amino acids: CASRPIRGSNTEAFF. As DNA, the CDR3 is TGTGCCAGCAGGCCAATCAGGGGGAGTAACACTGAAGCTTTCTTT. V usage is TRBV28 and J usage is TRBJ1-1; 7 bases align to TRBD1. Trimming removed 6 bases from V and 2 bases from J; junction bases left unmatched: 9. The CDR3 is 15 residues long. The germline gives CDR1 MDHEN, CDR2 SYDVKM.

This clone was observed a handful of times. This chain uses TRBV19 with TRBJ2-1, with D perhaps matching TRBD2 (5 bases). Trimming shortened V by 6 bases and J by 13 bases, and 13 bases separated the two germline ends. There are 11 residues in the CDR3. Germline loops: CDR1 LNHDA, CDR2 SQIVND (reference sequence). In nucleotides, the CDR3 is TGTGCCAGTAGCACGAACGGGGTCCAGTTCTTC. It yields the protein CASSTNGVQFF.

This sequence joins TRBV19 and TRBJ2-1; perhaps TRBD2 as D (5 bases). The CDR3 runs to 11 residues. The V end lost 8 bases, the J end lost 10 bases, and 12 bases lay between the germline ends. Germline V CDR1 and CDR2: LNHDA, SQIVND (reference sequence). The CDR3: CASRLTGEQFF. CDR3 coding DNA: TGTGCCAGTCGACTAACGGGGGAGCAGTTCTTC.

Only a few counts were recorded for this clone. This chain uses TRBV6-5 with TRBJ1-1; D gene unclear. The CDR3 covers 13 residues. Germline V CDR1 and CDR2: MNHEY, SVGAGI. Trimming cost V 0 bases and J 5 bases, with 7 bases left between them. The CDR3 DNA sequence: TGTGCCAGCAGTTACTCGTCAAATACTGAAGCTTTCTTT. This encodes CASSYSSNTEAFF.

The chain is built from TRBV14 and TRBJ2-3, with 8 bases aligning to TRBD2. Germline V lookup: CDR1 SGHDN, CDR2 FVKESK. The CDR3 sequence is 16 residues long. V trimming: 1 base; J trimming: 0 bases; junction bases outside the gene matches: 3. The CDR3 DNA reads as TGTGCCAGCAGCCAAGGACGGGGGGGCAGCACAGATACGCAGTATTTT. Amino acid sequence: CASSQGRGGSTDTQYF.

This chain connects TRBV5-1 to TRBJ2-5; no definite D call. Germline CDR1 reads SGHRS; CDR2 reads YFSETQ. The CDR3 consists of 12 residues. V gave up 0 bases and J gave up 4 bases, with 4 bases separating them. This chain's CDR3 is CASSLARETQYF. In DNA form, the CDR3 reads TGCGCCAGCAGCTTGGCCCGAGAGACCCAGTACTTC.

This clone was observed a few times. The chain couples TRBV30 to TRBJ2-1; 12 bases fit TRBD2. The CDR3 spans 15 residues. After removal of 3 bases from V and 4 bases from J, the junction contained 4 bases not matched to a gene. The germline gives CDR1 GTSNPN, CDR2 SVGIG (reference sequence). This CDR3 is CAWSELAGGYNEQFF. The CDR3 DNA follows: TGTGCCTGGAGCGAACTAGCGGGAGGATACAATGAGCAGTTCTTC.

The chain joins TRBV30 to TRBJ2-1, with 7 bases matching TRBD1. This CDR3 spans 14 amino acids. V lost 3 bases, J lost 10 bases, and 12 bases stayed unmatched. Germline CDR1 reads GTSNPN; CDR2 reads SVGIG (reference sequence). Here the CDR3 reads CAWRAGHRGWEQFF. DNA for the CDR3: TGTGCCTGGAGGGCCGGACACAGGGGCTGGGAGCAGTTCTTC.

The sample holds a few counts of this clone. The rearrangement joins TRBV7-2 to TRBJ2-3; D gene unclear. Trimming shortened V by 1 base and J by 6 bases, and 11 bases separated the two germline ends. Germline CDR1 SGHTA, CDR2 FQGNSA. The CDR3 runs 14 residues. The DNA of the CDR3 is TGTGCCAGCAGCTTAGAGACGGGTCCGGATACGCAGTATTTT. Its translation: CASSLETGPDTQYF.

The V and J genes are TRBV5-6 and TRBJ1-6; the D gene is possibly TRBD1 (5 bases). This CDR3 region has 16 residues. In germline, CDR1 is SGHDT, CDR2 YYEEEE. V gave up 2 bases and J gave up 1 base, with 10 bases separating them. The CDR3 is CASSLSAGSYNSPLHF. CDR3 DNA sequence: TGTGCCAGCAGCTTAAGCGCAGGGTCCTATAATTCACCCCTCCACTTT. Supplemented by reference TRBV5-6 and TRBJ1-6, the full variable domain reads DAGVTQSPTHLIKTRGQQVTLRCSPKSGHDTVSWYQQALGQGPQFIFQYYEEEERQRGNFPDRFSGHQFPNYSSELNVNALLLGDSALYLCASSLSAGSYNSPLHFGNGTRLTVT.

The chain is built from TRBV7-6 and TRBJ2-1, with D possibly TRBD2 on 7 matching bases. Germline CDR1 is SGHVS and CDR2 is FNYEAQ. The CDR3 is 16 residues long. The ends were cut back, 6 bases at V and 0 bases at J, with 15 bases in the middle. This CDR3 reads CASSPLADSSYNEQFF. CDR3 coding DNA: TGTGCCAGCAGTCCCCTAGCGGACAGCTCCTACAATGAGCAGTTCTTC.

This clone was detected only a few times. The chain joins TRBV18 to TRBJ1-1, with 7 bases that match TRBD1. The CDR3 length is 15 residues. Germline CDR1 reads KGHSH; CDR2 reads LQKENI. V was clipped by 1 base and J by 0 bases; unmatched bases: 2. CDR3 nucleotide sequence: TGTGCCAGCTCACCACTGGACAGGATGAACACTGAAGCTTTCTTT. It translates to CASSPLDRMNTEAFF.

The gene calls are TRBV11-2 and TRBJ1-1; D uncertain. Germline V gene lookup returns CDR1 SGHAT and CDR2 FQNNGV. The CDR3 has 13 residues. V lost 5 bases and J 1 base, leaving 8 bases between the germline ends. CDR3 region: CASSARGNTEAFF. The CDR3 DNA is TGTGCCAGCAGCGCAAGAGGGAACACTGAAGCTTTCTTT.

This clone has a handful of counts. The genes are TRBV7-2 and TRBJ2-3; D possibly corresponds to TRBD2 (7 bases). Trimming removed 2 bases at V and 2 bases at J, with 17 bases between. The CDR3 totals 17 residues. Germline V CDR1 and CDR2: SGHTA, FQGNSA. CDR3: CASSLRSRGAATDTQYF. For the CDR3, the DNA is TGTGCCAGCAGCTTAAGAAGTCGGGGGGCCGCCACAGATACGCAGTATTTT.

The rearrangement joins TRBV7-2 to TRBJ2-7; 7 nucleotides line up with TRBD2. V gave up 2 bases and J gave up 3 bases; unmatched junction bases: 7. Germline CDR1 reads SGHTA; CDR2 reads FQGNSA. The CDR3 has 15 amino acids. As DNA, the CDR3 is TGTGCCAGCAGCTTACGACGGGACTATCTCTACGAGCAGTACTTC. It encodes CASSLRRDYLYEQYF.

This clone was observed once. V usage is TRBV30 and J usage is TRBJ2-2, with 8 bases that match TRBD1. Trimming removed 5 bases from V and 8 bases from J; junction bases left unmatched: 7. Looked up from germline, CDR1 is GTSNPN and CDR2 is SVGIG (reference sequence). The CDR3 has 13 amino acids. CDR3 coding DNA: TGTGCCTGGTCGGGACAGGTGGTAGGGGAGCTGTTTTTT. Amino acid sequence: CAWSGQVVGELFF.

The genes are TRBV19 and TRBJ2-5; a possible D gene is TRBD1 (5 bases). Per the germline V gene, CDR1 is LNHDA and CDR2 is SQIVND (reference sequence). This CDR3 is 15 amino acids long. V lost 1 base and J 1 base, leaving 10 bases between the germline ends. DNA for the CDR3: TGTGCCAGTAGTATAGGGGGCAGGCTCCAAGAGACCCAGTACTTC. This encodes CASSIGGRLQETQYF. Filled out from reference TRBV19 and TRBJ2-5, the complete variable domain reads DGGITQSPKYLFRKEGQNVTLSCEQNLNHDAMYWYRQDPGQGLRLIYYSQIVNDFQKGDIAEGYSVSREKKESFPLTVTSAQKNPTAFYLCASSIGGRLQETQYFGPGTRLLVL.